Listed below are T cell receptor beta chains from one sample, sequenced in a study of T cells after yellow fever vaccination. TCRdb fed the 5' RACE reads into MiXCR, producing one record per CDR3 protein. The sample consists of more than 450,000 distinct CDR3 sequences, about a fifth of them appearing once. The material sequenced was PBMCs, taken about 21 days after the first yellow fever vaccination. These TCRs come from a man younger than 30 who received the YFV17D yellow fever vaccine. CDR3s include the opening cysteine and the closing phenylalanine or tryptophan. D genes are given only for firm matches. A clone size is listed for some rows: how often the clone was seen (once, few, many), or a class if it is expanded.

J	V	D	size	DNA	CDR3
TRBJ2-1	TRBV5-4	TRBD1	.	TGTGCCAGCAGCTTGGAGGGGGCGCGATCTAGTGAGCAGTTCTTC	CASSLEGARSSEQFF
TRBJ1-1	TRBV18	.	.	TGTGCCAGCTCACCCGCGGGCGCCAACACTGAAGCTTTCTTT	CASSPAGANTEAFF
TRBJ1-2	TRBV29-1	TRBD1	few	TGCAGCGCCCGGACAGGGGTTGGGTATGGCTACACCTTC	CSARTGVGYGYTF
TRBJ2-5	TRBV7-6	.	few	TGTGCCAGCACCCCGTGGGCAGGGCAAGAGACCCAGTACTTC	CASTPWAGQETQYF
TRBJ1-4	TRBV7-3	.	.	TGTGCCAGCAGCTTAATTCCTGAAAAACTGTTTTTT	CASSLIPEKLFF
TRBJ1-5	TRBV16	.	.	TGTGCCAGCAGCCAATCAGTGATGGGCAATCAGCCCCAGCATTTT	CASSQSVMGNQPQHF
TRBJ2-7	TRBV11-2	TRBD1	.	TGTGCCTGCAGCCGAGGGGGGACAGGCTCCTACGAGCAGTACTTC	CACSRGGTGSYEQYF
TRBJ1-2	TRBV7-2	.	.	TGTGCCAGCAGCTTCCACGGGCTTAATCCTAACTATGGCTACACCTTC	CASSFHGLNPNYGYTF
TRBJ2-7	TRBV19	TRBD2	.	TGTGCCAGTAGTAGACTAGCGGTAAGCTCCTACGAGCAGTACTTC	CASSRLAVSSYEQYF
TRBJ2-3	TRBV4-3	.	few	TGCGCCAGCAGCCAAGTGCGTAGGGACACAGATACGCAGTATTTT	CASSQVRRDTDTQYF
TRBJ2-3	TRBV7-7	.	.	TGTGCTAGCAGCTTGAGGGTGAGGGATACGCAGTATTTT	CASSLRVRDTQYF
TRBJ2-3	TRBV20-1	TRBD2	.	TGCAGTGCTAGACTAGCGGGACCGGTAGATACGCAGTATTTT	CSARLAGPVDTQYF
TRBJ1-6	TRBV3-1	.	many	TGTGCCAGCAGCCAAATGACGGGTAATTCACCCCTCCACTTT	CASSQMTGNSPLHF
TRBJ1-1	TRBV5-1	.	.	TGCGCCAGCAGCTTGAGTGTCGGGGCGTCCACTGAAGCTTTCTTT	CASSLSVGASTEAFF
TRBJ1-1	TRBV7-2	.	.	TGTGCCAGCAGCTTTCGAAGGTGGGGCACTGAAGCTTTCTTT	CASSFRRWGTEAFF
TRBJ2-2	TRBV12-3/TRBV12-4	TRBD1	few	TGTGCCAGCAGTGGGGGACAGGGGGCAAGCGGGGAGCTGTTTTTT	CASSGGQGASGELFF
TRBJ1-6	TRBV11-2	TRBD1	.	TGTGCCAGCAGACGCAGGGGGGGCCCAGGTTCACCCCTCCACTTT	CASRRRGGPGSPLHF
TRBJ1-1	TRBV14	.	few	TGTGCCAGCAGCCAATGGGGCTCTGAAGCTTTCTTT	CASSQWGSEAFF
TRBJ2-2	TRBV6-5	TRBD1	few	TGTGCCAGCAGTTCGCAGGGGGCGCAAACCGGGGAGCTGTTTTTT	CASSSQGAQTGELFF
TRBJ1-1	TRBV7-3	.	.	TGTGCCAGCAGCTTAAACCTCGGGGAGTACACTGAAGCTTTCTTT	CASSLNLGEYTEAFF
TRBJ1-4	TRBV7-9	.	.	TGTGCCAGCTCATCCCTTGGGGTCGTAAGCGAAAAACTGTTTTTT	CASSSLGVVSEKLFF
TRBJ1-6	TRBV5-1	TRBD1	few	TGCGCCAGCAGCTCAAGGACAGGGGGGTATAATTCACCCCTCCACTTT	CASSSRTGGYNSPLHF
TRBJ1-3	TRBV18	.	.	TGTGCCAGCTCCCTCCAGTTCTCTGGAAACACCATATATTTT	CASSLQFSGNTIYF
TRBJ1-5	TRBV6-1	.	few	TGTGCCAGCATGTCAAATCAGCCCCAGCATTTT	CASMSNQPQHF
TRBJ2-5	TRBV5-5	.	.	TGTGCCAGCAGCGGGACCTCTTCGGAGACCCAGTACTTC	CASSGTSSETQYF
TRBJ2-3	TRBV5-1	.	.	TGCGCCAGCAGCTTGGCCGCCCAGAGCACAGATACGCAGTATTTT	CASSLAAQSTDTQYF
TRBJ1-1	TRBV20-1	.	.	TGCAGGGTGAGTAACACTGAAGCTTTCTTT	CRVSNTEAFF
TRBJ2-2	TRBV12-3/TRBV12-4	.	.	TGTGCCAGCAGACTAAGGCCTGCAGGGGCGAACACCGGGGAGCTGTTTTTT	CASRLRPAGANTGELFF
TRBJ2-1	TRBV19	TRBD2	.	TGTGCCAGTAGTATATCAGCGGGGGGGTTAAATGAGCAGTTCTTC	CASSISAGGLNEQFF
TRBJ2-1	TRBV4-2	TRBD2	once	TGTGCCAGCAGCCAGGGGGGGACCACTAGCGGGGGCTACAATGAGCAGTTCTTC	CASSQGGTTSGGYNEQFF
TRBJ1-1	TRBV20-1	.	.	TGCAGTGCGCCTGACACCAGATTGTCCGCTTTCTTT	CSAPDTRLSAFF
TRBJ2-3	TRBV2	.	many	TGTGCCAGCAGTGAACTGGAAGATACGCAGTATTTT	CASSELEDTQYF
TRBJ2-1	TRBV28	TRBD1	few	TGTGCCAGCAGTATATCACAGGGGGGTGAGTACAATGAGCAGTTCTTC	CASSISQGGEYNEQFF
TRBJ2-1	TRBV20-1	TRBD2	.	TGCAGTCCGACTAGCGGGACCTACAATGAGCAGTTCTTC	CSPTSGTYNEQFF
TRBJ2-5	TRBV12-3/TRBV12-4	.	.	TGTGCCAGCAGCACAAGGGGGTTCCAAGAGACCCAGTACTTC	CASSTRGFQETQYF
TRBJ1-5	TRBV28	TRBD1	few	TGTGCCAGCAGTTTTCCAGGGGGCCCGCCCCAGCATTTT	CASSFPGGPPQHF
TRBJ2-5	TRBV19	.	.	TGTGCCAGTAGTATCCAGGGTGGGGAGACCCAGTACTTC	CASSIQGGETQYF
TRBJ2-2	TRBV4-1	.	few	TGCGCCAGCAGCCAAGTCGGCCTCATGAACACCGGGGAGCTGTTTTTT	CASSQVGLMNTGELFF
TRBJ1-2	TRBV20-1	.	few	TGCAGTGCTAGAGACTGGGGGAGGGATGGCTACACCTTC	CSARDWGRDGYTF
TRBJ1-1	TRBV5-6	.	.	TGTGCCAGCAGCAGACAGGCAAGTGAGAACACTGAAGCTTTCTTT	CASSRQASENTEAFF
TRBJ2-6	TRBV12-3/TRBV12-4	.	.	TGTGCCTCACGCCCGGCAGCTGGGGCCAACGTCCTGACTTTC	CASRPAAGANVLTF
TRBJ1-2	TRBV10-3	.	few	TGTGCCATCAGTCTCCGAGGGAACAGAGGATCTAACTATGGCTACACCTTC	CAISLRGNRGSNYGYTF
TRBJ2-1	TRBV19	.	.	TGTGCCAGTAGTATTTTCGGGAGCTCCTACAATGAGCAGTTCTTC	CASSIFGSSYNEQFF
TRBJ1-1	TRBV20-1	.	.	TGCAGTGCTAGTGATGGCCCTGAAGCTTTCTTT	CSASDGPEAFF
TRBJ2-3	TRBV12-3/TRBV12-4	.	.	TGTGCCAGCAGTTTAGCGGACTACCTAGACACAGATACGCAGTATTTT	CASSLADYLDTDTQYF
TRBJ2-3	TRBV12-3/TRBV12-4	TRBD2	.	TGTGCCAGCAGTTTTGGCGGGGGGTTCACAGATACGCAGTATTTT	CASSFGGGFTDTQYF
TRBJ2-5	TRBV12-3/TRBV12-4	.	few	TGTGCCAGCAGTTTAGCGGGTGGGATCCCAAAAGAGACCCAGTACTTC	CASSLAGGIPKETQYF
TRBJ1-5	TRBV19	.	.	TGTGCCAGTAGTATAACCGGGCCCGATCAGCCCCAGCATTTT	CASSITGPDQPQHF
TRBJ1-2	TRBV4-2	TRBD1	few	TGTGCCAGCAGCCAGGGCGGGACAGCCTATGGCTACACCTTC	CASSQGGTAYGYTF
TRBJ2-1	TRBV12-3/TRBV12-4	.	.	TGTGCCAGCAGTTTAGGGCGGTGGTATGAGCAGTTCTTC	CASSLGRWYEQFF
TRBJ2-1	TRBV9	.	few	TGTGCCAGCAGCCCGACGCCCGGGGCGAGCTCCTACAATGAGCAGTTCTTC	CASSPTPGASSYNEQFF
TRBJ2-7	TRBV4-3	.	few	TGCGCCAGCAGCCAAGATATGGGCAGGGAATACGAGCAGTACTTC	CASSQDMGREYEQYF
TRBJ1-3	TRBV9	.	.	TGTGCCAGCAGCGCAAGCCCAGGGAACGGAAACACCATATATTTT	CASSASPGNGNTIYF
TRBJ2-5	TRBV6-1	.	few	TGTGCCAGCCTCCCGGGAGTGAGGGGAGAGACCCAGTACTTC	CASLPGVRGETQYF
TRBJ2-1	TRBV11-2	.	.	TGTGCCAGCAGCCCCGGACAGGAGCAGTTCTTC	CASSPGQEQFF
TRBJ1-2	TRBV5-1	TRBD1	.	TGCGCCAGCAGTACCGCAGGGGGCTGGAACTATGGCTACACCTTC	CASSTAGGWNYGYTF
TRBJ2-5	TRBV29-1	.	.	TGCAGCGTCCACTGGGGGAAGACCCAGTACTTC	CSVHWGKTQYF
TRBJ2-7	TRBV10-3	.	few	TGTGCCATCAGTGAGTCGGCGACTCTCGGCCACGAGCAGTACTTC	CAISESATLGHEQYF
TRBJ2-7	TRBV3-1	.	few	TGTGCCAGCAGCCAAGAACCCCGGTGGGAGCAGTACTTC	CASSQEPRWEQYF